A few counts support the clone carrying this T cell receptor beta chain. The target antigen is unknown. Mismatch repair deficiency was confirmed in all patients, by PCR or immunohistochemistry. TCR sequencing covered a few patients who responded to pembrolizumab. Profiled with immunoSEQ multiplex PCR; TCRdb holds only in-frame clones, not every one. Among some 110,000 clones listed, approximately 80% were seen once. The record originates from a study of PD-1 blockade in mismatch repair-deficient tumors. Study as a whole: All were previously treated, progressing patients with around 12 mismatch repair-deficient cancer types. Findings and limits, study-wide: After pembrolizumab, tumor-resident clones rose rapidly, then generally contracted before radiologic responses.

The TCR sequence derives from an adult with mismatch repair-deficient cancer. The sequencing used peripheral blood, collected 60 weeks after starting pembrolizumab.

The CDR3 loop reads CASSPGGIEQYF. The CDR3 nucleotides are TGTGCCAGCAGTCCCGGGGGGATCGAGCAGTACTTC. The genes are TRBV27 and TRBJ2-7, with 7 bases lining up with TRBD2. The V and J ends lost 5 bases and 6 bases, in that order; junction bases with no gene match: 4. CDR3 length: 12 residues. Germline assignment: CDR1 MNHEY and CDR2 SMNVEV (reference sequence).